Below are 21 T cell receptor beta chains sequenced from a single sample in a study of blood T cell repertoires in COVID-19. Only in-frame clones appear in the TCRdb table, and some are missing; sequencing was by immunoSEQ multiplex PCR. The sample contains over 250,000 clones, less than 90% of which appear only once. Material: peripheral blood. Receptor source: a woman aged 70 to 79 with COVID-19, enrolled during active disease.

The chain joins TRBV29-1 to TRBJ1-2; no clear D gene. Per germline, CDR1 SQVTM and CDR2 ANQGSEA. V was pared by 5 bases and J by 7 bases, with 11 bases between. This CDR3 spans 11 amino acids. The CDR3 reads CSVLEGGGYTF. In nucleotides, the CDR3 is TGCAGCGTTTTAGAGGGAGGTGGCTACACCTTC.

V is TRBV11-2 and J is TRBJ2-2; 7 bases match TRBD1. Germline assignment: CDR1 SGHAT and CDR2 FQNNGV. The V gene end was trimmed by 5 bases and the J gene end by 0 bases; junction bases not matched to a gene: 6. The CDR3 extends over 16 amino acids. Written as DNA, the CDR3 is TGTGCCAGCAGCCGCAGAGGGGGCCCGAACACCGGGGAGCTGTTTTTT. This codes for CASSRRGGPNTGELFF.

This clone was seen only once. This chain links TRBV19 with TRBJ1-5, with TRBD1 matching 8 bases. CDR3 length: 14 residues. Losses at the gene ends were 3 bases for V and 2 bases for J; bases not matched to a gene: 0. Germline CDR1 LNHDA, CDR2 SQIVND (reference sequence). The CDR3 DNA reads TGTGCCAGTAGTATGGACAGGGGCAATCAGCCCCAGCATTTT. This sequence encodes CASSMDRGNQPQHF.

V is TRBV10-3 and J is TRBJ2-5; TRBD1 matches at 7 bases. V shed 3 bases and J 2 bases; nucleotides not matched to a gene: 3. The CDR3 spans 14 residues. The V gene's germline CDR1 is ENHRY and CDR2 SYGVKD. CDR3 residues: CAISDKTGQETQYF. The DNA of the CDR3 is TGTGCCATCAGTGACAAGACAGGGCAAGAGACCCAGTACTTC.

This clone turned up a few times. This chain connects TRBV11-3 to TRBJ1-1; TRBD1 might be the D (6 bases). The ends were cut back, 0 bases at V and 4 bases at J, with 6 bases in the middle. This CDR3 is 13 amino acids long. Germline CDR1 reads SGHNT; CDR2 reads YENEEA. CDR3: CASSLEQGTEAFF. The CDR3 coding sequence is TGTGCCAGCAGCTTAGAACAGGGCACTGAAGCTTTCTTT.

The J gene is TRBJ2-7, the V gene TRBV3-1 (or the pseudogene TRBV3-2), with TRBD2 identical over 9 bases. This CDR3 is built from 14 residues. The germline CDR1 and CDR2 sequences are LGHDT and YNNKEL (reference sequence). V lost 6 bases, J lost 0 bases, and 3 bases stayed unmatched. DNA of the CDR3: TGTGCCAGCAGTCAGCGGGGGGCCTCCTACGAGCAGTACTTC. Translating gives CASSQRGASYEQYF.

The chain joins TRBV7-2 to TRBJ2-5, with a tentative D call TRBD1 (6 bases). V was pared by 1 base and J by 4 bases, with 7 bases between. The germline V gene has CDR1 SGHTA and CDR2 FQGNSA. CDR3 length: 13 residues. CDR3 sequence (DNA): TGTGCCAGCAGCTTAGGGACAGTAGAGACCCAGTACTTC. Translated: CASSLGTVETQYF.

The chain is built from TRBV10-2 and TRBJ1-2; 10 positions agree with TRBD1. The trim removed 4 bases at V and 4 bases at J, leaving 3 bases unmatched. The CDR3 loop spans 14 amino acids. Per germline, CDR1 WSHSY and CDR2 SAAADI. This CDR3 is CASSAGQGIYGYTF. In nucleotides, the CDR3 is TGCGCCAGCAGTGCGGGACAGGGGATCTATGGCTACACCTTC.

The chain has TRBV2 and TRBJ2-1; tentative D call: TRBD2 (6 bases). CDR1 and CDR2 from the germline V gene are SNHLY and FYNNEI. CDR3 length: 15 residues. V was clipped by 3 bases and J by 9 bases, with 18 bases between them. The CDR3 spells CASSDSSAGRVEQFF. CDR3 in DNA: TGTGCCAGCAGTGACTCTAGCGCCGGGCGGGTTGAGCAGTTCTTC.

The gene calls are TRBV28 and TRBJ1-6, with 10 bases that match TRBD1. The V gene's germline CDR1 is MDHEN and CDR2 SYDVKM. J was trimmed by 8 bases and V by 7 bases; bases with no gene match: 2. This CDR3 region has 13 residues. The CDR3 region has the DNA TGTGCCAGCACCGGGACAGGGGATTCACCCCTCCACTTT. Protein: CASTGTGDSPLHF. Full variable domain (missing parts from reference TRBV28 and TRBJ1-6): DVKVTQSSRYLVKRTGEKVFLECVQDMDHENMFWYRQDPGLGLRLIYFSYDVKMKEKGDIPEGYSVSREKKERFSLILESASTNQTSMYLCASTGTGDSPLHFGNGTRLTVT.

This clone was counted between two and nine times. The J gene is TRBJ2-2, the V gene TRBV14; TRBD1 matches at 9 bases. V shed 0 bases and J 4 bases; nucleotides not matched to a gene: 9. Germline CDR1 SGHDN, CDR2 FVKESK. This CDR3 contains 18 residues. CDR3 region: CASSQEAWDRVGTGELFF. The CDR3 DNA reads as TGTGCCAGCAGCCAAGAAGCGTGGGACAGGGTGGGCACCGGGGAGCTGTTTTTT.

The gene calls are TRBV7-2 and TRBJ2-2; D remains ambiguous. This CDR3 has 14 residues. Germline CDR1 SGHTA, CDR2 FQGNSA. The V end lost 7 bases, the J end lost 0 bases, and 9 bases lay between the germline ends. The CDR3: CASTLTPNTGELFF. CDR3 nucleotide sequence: TGTGCCAGCACCCTGACACCGAACACCGGGGAGCTGTTTTTT.

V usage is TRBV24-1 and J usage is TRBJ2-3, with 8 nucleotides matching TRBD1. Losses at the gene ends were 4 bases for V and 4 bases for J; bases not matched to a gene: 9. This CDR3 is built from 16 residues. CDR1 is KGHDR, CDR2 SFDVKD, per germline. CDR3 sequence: CATSDRGQGSPDTQYF. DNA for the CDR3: TGTGCCACCAGTGACCGTGGACAGGGTAGCCCAGATACGCAGTATTTT.

DNA for the CDR3: TGTGCCAGTAGTCCCAGATCGACCGGGGAGCTGTTTTTT. It encodes CASSPRSTGELFF. V gene TRBV19 combines with J gene TRBJ2-2; D is ambiguous. This CDR3 has 13 amino acids. Per germline, CDR1 LNHDA and CDR2 SQIVND (reference sequence). V was shortened by 5 bases and J by 5 bases, with 9 bases between the two germline ends.

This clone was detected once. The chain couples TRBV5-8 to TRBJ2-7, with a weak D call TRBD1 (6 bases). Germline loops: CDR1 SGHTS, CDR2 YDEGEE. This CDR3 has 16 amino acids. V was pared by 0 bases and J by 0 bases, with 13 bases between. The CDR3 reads CASSLGDMRNSYEQYF. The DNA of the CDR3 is TGTGCCAGCAGCTTGGGGGACATGAGGAACTCCTACGAGCAGTACTTC.

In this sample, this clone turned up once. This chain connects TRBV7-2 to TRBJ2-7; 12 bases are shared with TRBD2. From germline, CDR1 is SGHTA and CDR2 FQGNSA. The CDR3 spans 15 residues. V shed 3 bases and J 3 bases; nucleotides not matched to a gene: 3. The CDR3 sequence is CASSFRLAGDYEQYF. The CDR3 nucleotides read TGTGCCAGCAGCTTTCGACTAGCGGGGGACTACGAGCAGTACTTC.

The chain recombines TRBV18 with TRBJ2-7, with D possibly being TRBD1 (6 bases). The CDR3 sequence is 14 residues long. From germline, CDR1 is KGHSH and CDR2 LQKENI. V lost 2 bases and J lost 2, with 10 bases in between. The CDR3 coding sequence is TGTGCCAGCTCACCAGACTCAGGGGCCTACGAGCAGTACTTC. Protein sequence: CASSPDSGAYEQYF.

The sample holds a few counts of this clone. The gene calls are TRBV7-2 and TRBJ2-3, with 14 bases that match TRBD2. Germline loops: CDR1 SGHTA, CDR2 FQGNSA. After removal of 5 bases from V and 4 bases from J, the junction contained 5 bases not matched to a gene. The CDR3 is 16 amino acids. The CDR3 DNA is TGTGCCAGCAGCCCAAGACTAGCGGGGGGGTCAGATACGCAGTATTTT. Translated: CASSPRLAGGSDTQYF.

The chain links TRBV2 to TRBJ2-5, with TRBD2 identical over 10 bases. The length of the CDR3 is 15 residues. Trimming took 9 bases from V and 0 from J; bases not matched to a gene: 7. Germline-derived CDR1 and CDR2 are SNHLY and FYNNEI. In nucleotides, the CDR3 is TGTGCCAGTAACCTAGCGGGGGTTAACCAAGAGACCCAGTACTTC. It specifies CASNLAGVNQETQYF. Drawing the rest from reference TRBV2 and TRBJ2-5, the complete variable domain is EPEVTQTPSHQVTQMGQEVILRCVPISNHLYFYWYRQILGQKVEFLVSFYNNEISEKSEIFDDQFSVERPDGSNFTLKIRSTKLEDSAMYFCASNLAGVNQETQYFGPGTRLLVL.

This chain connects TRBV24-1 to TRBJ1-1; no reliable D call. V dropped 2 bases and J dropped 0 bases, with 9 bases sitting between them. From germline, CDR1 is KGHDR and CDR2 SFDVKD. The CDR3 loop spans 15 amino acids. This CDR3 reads CATSDSRALNTEAFF. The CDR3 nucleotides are TGTGCCACCAGTGATTCGCGGGCCCTGAACACTGAAGCTTTCTTT.

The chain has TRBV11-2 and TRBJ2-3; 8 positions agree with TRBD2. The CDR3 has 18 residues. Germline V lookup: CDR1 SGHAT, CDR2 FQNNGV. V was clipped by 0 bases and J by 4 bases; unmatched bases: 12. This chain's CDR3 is CASSLDAQLAAPSDTQYF. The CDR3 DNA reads TGTGCCAGCAGCTTAGATGCACAACTAGCGGCTCCTTCAGATACGCAGTATTTT.